This T cell receptor (beta chain) was recorded in a study of blood T cells in healthy people across ages. Every donor contributed roughly 10 milliliters of peripheral blood by blood draw. CDR1 and CDR2 (germline): LGHNT, FRNRAP. V lost 0 bases and J 6 bases, leaving 9 bases between the germline ends. The CDR3 has 14 amino acids. Primed by a sample-barcoded 5' primer and a J-beta primer mix, a second PCR proceeded for about 6 to 11 cycles. TCRdb recomputed calls from the 5' RACE reads with MiXCR, one row per CDR3 protein. The sample includes 1,500,000 or so distinct CDR3 sequences, around 40% of them seen just once.

This TCR derives from a woman younger than 35 in good health. J is TRBJ1-5 and V is TRBV12-5; D is unclear. The sample taken for sequencing was blood. For the CDR3, the DNA is TGTGCTAGTGGTTTGGTTTTTAGTGGTCAGCCCCAGCATTTT. Its protein is CASGLVFSGQPQHF.